This TCR beta chain was identified during a study of T cell responses to AZD1222 COVID-19 vaccine. Points from the study as a whole: At 160-218 and 743-854, vaccine-associated CD4 TCRs were dominant, and they spanned spike. A reported finding is that nearly half of spike-specific TCRs target unmutated variant regions. Spike-specific TCR repertoires showed rising breadth and depth after two AZD1222 doses. Among the donors, most were white British and more were female, and clonal diversity was possibly underestimated.

V lost 4 bases and J 4 bases, leaving 23 bases between the germline ends. This CDR3 spans 18 amino acids. Germline V gene sequence: CDR1 LGHDT, CDR2 YNNKEL (reference sequence). Of note for this clone: Its antigen is not known.

Some clones are missing from TCRdb's copy, which holds only in-frame ones; the method was immunoSEQ multiplex PCR. Among roughly 110,000 clones, over 80% were seen once, and the ten largest hold more than 8%. This chain links TRBV3-1 (or the pseudogene TRBV3-2) with TRBJ2-1; D tentatively fits TRBD1 or TRBD2 (5 bases each). This material consisted of peripheral blood, taken 28 days after the second AZD1222 dose. The source of this sequence is an adult who received the AZD1222 COVID-19 vaccine. The CDR3 region has the DNA TGTGCCAGCAGCCTCAAGAGGGACCGAGGGGCTCCGTACAATGAGCAGTTCTTC. As protein: CASSLKRDRGAPYNEQFF.